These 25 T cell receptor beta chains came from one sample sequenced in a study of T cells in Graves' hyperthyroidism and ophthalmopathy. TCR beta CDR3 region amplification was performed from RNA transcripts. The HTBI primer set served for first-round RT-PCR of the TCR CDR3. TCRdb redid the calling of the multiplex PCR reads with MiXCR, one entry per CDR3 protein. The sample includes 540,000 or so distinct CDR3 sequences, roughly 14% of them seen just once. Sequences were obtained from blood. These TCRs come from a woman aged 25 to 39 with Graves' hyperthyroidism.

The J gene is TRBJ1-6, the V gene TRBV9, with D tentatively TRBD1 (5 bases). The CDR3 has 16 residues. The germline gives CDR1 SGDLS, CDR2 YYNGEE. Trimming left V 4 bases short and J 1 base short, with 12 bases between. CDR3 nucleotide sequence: TGTGCCAGCAGCCGACGGGCAGGGTCCTATAATTCACCCCTCCACTTT. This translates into CASSRRAGSYNSPLHF.

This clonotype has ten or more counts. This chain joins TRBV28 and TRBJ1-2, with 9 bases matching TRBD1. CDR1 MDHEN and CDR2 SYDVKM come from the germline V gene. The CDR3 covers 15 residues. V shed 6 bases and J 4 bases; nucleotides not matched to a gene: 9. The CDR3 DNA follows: TGTGCCAGCAGCCTCGACAGGGGGAGTATCTATGGCTACACCTTC. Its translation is CASSLDRGSIYGYTF.

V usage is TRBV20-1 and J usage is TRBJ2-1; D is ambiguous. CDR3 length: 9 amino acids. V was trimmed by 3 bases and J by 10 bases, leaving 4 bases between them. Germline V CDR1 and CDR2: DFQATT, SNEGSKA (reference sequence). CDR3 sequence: CSASREQFF. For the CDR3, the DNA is TGCAGTGCTAGCCGGGAGCAGTTCTTC.

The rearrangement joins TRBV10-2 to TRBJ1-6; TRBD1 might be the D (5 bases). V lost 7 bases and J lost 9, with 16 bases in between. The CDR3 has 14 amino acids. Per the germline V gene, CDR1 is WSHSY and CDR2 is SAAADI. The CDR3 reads CASTRGGNLSPLHF. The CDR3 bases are TGCGCCAGCACCCGGGGCGGGAATCTTTCACCCCTCCACTTT.

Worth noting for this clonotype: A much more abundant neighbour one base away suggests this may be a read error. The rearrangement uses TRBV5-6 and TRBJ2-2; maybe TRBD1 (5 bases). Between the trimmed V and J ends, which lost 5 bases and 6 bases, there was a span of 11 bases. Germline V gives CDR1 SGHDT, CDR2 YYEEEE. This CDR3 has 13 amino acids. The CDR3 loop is CASRRRAAGELFF. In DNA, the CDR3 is TGTGCCAGCAGGCGCAGGGCGGCCGGGGAGCTGTTTTTT.

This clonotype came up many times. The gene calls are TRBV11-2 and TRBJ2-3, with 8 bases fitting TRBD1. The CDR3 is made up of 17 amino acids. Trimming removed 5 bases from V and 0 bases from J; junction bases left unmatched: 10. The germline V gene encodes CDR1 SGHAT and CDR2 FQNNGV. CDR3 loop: CASSTPWTGPSTDTQYF. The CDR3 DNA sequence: TGTGCCAGCAGCACCCCTTGGACAGGGCCGAGCACAGATACGCAGTATTTT.

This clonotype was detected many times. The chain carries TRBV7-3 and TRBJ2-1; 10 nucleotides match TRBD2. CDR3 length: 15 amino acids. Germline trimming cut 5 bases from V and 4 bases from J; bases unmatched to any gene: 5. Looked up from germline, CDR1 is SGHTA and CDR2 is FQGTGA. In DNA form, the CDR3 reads TGTGCCAGCAGCCTCTCTAGCGGGAGATACAATGAGCAGTTCTTC. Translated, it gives CASSLSSGRYNEQFF.

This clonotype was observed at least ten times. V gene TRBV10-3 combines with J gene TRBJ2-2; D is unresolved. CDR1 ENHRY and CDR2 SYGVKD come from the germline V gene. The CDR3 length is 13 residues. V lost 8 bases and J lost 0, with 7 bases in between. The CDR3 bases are TGTGCCATCCCTGGGCCGAACACCGGGGAGCTGTTTTTT. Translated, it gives CAIPGPNTGELFF.

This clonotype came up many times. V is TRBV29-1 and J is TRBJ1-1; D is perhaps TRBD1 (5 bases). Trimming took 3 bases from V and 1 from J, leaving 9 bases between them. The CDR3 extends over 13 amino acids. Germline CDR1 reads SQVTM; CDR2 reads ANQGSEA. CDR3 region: CSVERGANTEAFF. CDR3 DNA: TGCAGCGTTGAGCGAGGGGCGAACACTGAAGCTTTCTTT.

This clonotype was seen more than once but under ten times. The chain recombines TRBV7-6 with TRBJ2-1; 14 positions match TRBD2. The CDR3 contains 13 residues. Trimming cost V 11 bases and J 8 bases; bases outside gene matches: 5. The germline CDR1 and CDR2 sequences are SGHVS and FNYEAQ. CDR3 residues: CAAGTSGSDEQFF. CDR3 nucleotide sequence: TGTGCCGCCGGGACTAGCGGGAGCGATGAGCAGTTCTTC. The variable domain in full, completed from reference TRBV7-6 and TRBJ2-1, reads GAGVSQSPRYKVTKRGQDVALRCDPISGHVSLYWYRQALGQGPEFLTYFNYEAQQDKSGLPNDRFSAERPEGSISTLTIQRTEQRDSAMYRCAAGTSGSDEQFFGPGTRLTVL.

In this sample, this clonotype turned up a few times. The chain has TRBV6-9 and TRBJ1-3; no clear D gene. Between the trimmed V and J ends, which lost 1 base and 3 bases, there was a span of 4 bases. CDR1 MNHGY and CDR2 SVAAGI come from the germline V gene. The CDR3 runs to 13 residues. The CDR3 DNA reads TGTGCCAGCAGTTATTTAGGTGGAAACACCATATATTTT. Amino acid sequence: CASSYLGGNTIYF.

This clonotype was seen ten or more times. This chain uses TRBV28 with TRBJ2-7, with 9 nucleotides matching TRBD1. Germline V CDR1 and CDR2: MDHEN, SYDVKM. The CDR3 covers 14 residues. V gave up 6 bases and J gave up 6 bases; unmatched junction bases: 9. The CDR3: CASSSGDRVGEQYF. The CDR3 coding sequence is TGTGCCAGCAGCTCGGGGGACAGGGTGGGCGAGCAGTACTTC.

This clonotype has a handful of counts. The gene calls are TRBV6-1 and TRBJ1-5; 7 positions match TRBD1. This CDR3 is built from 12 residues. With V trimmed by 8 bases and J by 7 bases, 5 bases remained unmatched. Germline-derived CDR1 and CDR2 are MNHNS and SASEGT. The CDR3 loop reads CASGRDSQPQHF. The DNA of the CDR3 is TGTGCCAGCGGCCGGGACAGCCAGCCCCAGCATTTT.

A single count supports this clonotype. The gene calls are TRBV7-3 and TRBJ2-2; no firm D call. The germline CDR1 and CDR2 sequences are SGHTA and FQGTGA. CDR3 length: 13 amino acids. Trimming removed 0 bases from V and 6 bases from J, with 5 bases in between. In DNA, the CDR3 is TGTGCCAGCAGCTTAACTTTCGCCGGGGAGCTGTTTTTT. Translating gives CASSLTFAGELFF.

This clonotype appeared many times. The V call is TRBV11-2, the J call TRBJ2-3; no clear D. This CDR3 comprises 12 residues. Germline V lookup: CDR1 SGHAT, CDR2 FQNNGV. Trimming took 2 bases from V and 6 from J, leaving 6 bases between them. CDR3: CASSLIVDTQYF. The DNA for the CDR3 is TGTGCCAGCAGCTTAATCGTGGATACGCAGTATTTT.

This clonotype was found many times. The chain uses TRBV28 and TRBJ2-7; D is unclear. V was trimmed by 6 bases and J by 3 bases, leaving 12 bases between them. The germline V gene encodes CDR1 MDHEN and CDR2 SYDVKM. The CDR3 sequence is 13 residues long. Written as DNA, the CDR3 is TGTGCCAGCAGCCCCCCGGCCTTCTACGAGCAGTACTTC. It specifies CASSPPAFYEQYF.

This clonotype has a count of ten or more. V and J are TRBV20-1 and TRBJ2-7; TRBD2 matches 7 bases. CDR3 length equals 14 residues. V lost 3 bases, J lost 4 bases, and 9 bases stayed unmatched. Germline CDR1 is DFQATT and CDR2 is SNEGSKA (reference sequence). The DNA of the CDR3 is TGCAGTGCTAGTAGTCCTAGCGGTATTTACGAGCAGTACTTC. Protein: CSASSPSGIYEQYF.

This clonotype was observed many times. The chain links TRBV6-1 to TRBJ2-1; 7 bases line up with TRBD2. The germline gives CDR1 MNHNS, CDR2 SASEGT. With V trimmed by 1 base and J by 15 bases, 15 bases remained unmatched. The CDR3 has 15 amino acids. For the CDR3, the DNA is TGTGCCAGCAGTGAAGAGATTAGCGGGCCATCCGAGAGGTTCTTC. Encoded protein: CASSEEISGPSERFF.

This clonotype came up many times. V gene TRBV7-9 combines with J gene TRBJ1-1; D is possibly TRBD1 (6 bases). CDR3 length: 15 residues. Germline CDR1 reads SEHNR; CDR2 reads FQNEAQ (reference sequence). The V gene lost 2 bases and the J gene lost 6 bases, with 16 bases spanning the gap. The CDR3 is CASSLPNREFSEAFF. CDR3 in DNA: TGTGCCAGCAGCTTACCCAACAGGGAATTCTCTGAAGCTTTCTTT. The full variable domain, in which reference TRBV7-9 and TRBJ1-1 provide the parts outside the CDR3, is DTGVSQNPRHKITKRGQNVTFRCDPISEHNRLYWYRQTLGQGPEFLTYFQNEAQLEKSRLLSDRFSAERPKGSFSTLEIQRTEQGDSAMYLCASSLPNREFSEAFFGQGTRLTVV.

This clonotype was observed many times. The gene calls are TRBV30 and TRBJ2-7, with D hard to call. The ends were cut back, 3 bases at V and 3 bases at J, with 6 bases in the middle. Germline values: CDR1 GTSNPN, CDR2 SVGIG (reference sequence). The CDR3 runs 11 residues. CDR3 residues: CAWRQSYEQYF. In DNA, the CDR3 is TGTGCCTGGAGACAGAGCTACGAGCAGTACTTC.

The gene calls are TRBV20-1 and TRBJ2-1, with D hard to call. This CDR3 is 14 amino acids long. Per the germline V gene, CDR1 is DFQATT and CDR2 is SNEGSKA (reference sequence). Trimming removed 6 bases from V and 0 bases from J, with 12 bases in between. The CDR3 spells CSANGPDSYNEQFF. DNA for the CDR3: TGCAGTGCAAACGGACCTGACTCCTACAATGAGCAGTTCTTC.

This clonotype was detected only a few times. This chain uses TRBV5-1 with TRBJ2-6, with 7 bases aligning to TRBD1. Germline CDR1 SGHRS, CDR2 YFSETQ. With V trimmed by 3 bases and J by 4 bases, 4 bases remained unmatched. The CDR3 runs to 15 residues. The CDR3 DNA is TGCGCCAGCAGCTATACAGGGGACGGGGCCAACGTCCTGACTTTC. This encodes CASSYTGDGANVLTF.

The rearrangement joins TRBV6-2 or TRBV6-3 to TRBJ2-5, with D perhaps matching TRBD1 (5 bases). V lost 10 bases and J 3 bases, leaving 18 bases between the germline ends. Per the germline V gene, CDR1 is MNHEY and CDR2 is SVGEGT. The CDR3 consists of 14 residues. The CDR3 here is CATASRVLEETQYF. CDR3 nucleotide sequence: TGTGCCACCGCGTCCAGGGTTCTGGAAGAGACCCAGTACTTC.

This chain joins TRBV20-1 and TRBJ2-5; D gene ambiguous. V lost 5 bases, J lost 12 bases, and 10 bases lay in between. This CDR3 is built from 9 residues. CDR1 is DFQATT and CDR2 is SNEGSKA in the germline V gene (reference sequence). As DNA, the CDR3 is TGCAGTGCTTATATGCTTAAGTACTTC. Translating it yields CSAYMLKYF.

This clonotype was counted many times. As DNA, the CDR3 is TGTGCCAGCAGCGACCAGACGGGGAAGGCTGAAGCTTTCTTT. Translation: CASSDQTGKAEAFF. V gene TRBV9 combines with J gene TRBJ1-1, with D unclear. With 3 bases removed from V and 6 bases from J, the gap between germline ends came to 15 bases. The CDR3 loop spans 14 amino acids. Germline assignment: CDR1 SGDLS and CDR2 YYNGEE.